This T cell receptor (beta chain) was documented in a study of OX40 agonist ivuxolimab in advanced cancers. Regarding the study in general: The costimulatory receptor OX40 (CD134) was targeted by ivuxolimab, a fully human IgG2 agonistic monoclonal antibody. Intravenous ivuxolimab was administered to patients every 2 weeks at six dose levels: 0.01, 0.1, 0.3, 1.5, 3 and 10 mg/kg. Prior anti-PD-1, anti-PD-L1 or anti-CTLA-4 therapy was permitted, and less than 45% of dose-escalation patients had received checkpoint inhibitors. The point of sequencing TCRbeta in the periphery was to test whether ivuxolimab changed TCR sequence diversity and drove clonal T-cell expansion. Three dose-escalation patients achieved partial responses, one with hepatocellular carcinoma and two with cutaneous melanoma. The paper covers the monotherapy dose-escalation part of the phase I ivuxolimab trial, which included N of about 56 patients. Of the approximately 50 dose-escalation patients, hepatocellular carcinoma was present in 19, melanoma in roughly 15, renal cell carcinoma in 9 and head and neck cancer in 9. A male proportion of roughly 85% and a mean age of around 60 years, ranging from about 23 to 90, were recorded for the dose-escalation cohort.

Spanning cysteine to phenylalanine, the CDR3 consists of 16 amino acids. Only the CDR3 DNA is retained, 48 bases long and in frame from the first base. CDR1 and CDR2 are drawn from the germline V gene: SGHRS, YFSETQ. V is cut by 0 bases and J by 0 bases, and the space between the germline ends is 11 bases. For sequencing of the TCRbeta CDR3 region, genomic DNA was extracted from the sorted cells. TCRbeta CDR3 regions were sequenced using the immunoSEQ Assay. The clones in this table, taken by TCRdb from immuneACCESS, are in-frame only. Not every clone is retained; where verified, under half of the shortfall comes from an unresolved V gene, and the cause of the rest is unknown. Present in this sample are about 22,000 clones, more than 80% of which were seen just once. The top ten hold roughly a quarter of the sample. As regards this clone: No antigen is known for it. There are no base qualities to consult, and no much larger clone falls within one base.

Patients with a history of autoimmune disease or receiving systemic immunosuppression were excluded from the trial. Peripheral blood for TCR sequencing was drawn from every dose cohort at baseline, at cycle 4 day 1 and at cycle 7 day 1. Samples were obtained from an open-label, multicenter, first-in-human phase I dose-escalation trial of ivuxolimab. Adults with locally advanced or metastatic head and neck squamous cell, hepatocellular, melanoma or renal cell carcinoma were enrolled in the trial. Before TCR sequencing, CD4+ and CD8+ T cells were separately sorted from peripheral blood. Overall study results and their limits: Low levels of normalized T-cell clonal expansion were also seen in some patients who did not respond. Antigen specificity was not determined for the clonally expanded peripheral T cells. After ivuxolimab, more expanded clones were found on average in CD8+ T cells than in CD4+ T cells. At doses of 0.1 to 3.0 mg/kg, clonal expansion of both CD4+ and CD8+ T cells in blood was seen between baseline and week 6. Partial responders in the 0.1-3.0 mg/kg groups had among the lowest normalized peripheral clonal expansion, especially among CD8+ T cells.

This specimen consisted of CD4+ or CD8+ T cells sorted from blood, obtained in a trial of the OX40 agonist ivuxolimab. The rearranged segments are TRBV5-1 and TRBJ2-3; the D segment cannot be called with confidence. The receptor comes from an adult with an advanced solid tumor such as melanoma, head and neck, liver or kidney cancer. The sequence in DNA is TGCGCCAGCAGCTTGGATTGGGTCCCCAGCACAGATACGCAGTATTTT. Its product reads: CASSLDWVPSTDTQYF.